These 19 T cell receptor beta chains share one sample of origin, sequenced in a study of Graves' ophthalmopathy and Graves' hyperthyroidism. TCR beta CDR3 regions were amplified from RNA transcripts. Investigators did first-round RT-PCR with HTBI primers, then second-round multiplex PCR. Each CDR3 protein is one row after TCRdb ran MiXCR on the multiplex PCR reads. Among about 240,000 distinct CDR3 sequences listed, 45% were seen once. The sequenced material came from peripheral blood. These receptors were collected from an adult man with Graves' ophthalmopathy.

As to this clonotype: A much bigger clone sits one base away, suggesting this may be a read error. The chain has TRBV10-3 and TRBJ1-2, with TRBD1 matching 9 bases. The trim removed 5 bases at V and 4 bases at J, leaving 8 bases unmatched. This CDR3 has 15 residues. From germline, CDR1 is ENHRY and CDR2 SYGVKD. The DNA of the CDR3 is TGTGCCATCAGTAGGGACAGGGATGTGAGCTATGGCTACACCTTC. It codes for CAISRDRDVSYGYTF.

A word on this clonotype: A much larger clone lies one base from this, so it may be a read error. The conserved closing phenylalanine or tryptophan is absent in this CDR3, likely reflecting a read error. V usage is TRBV7-2 and J usage is TRBJ1-6, with a possible D match to TRBD1 (5 bases). The CDR3 has 14 residues. CDR1 is SGHTA, CDR2 FQGNSA, per germline. Deletions cut 4 bases from V and 5 bases from J, with 9 bases between. CDR3 loop: CASSSTANNSPLHL. DNA for the CDR3: TGTGCCAGCAGCTCGACAGCGAATAATTCACCCCTCCACCTT.

This clonotype was seen a handful of times. This chain joins TRBV4-1 and TRBJ1-1, with D hard to call. The germline CDR1 and CDR2 sequences are MGHRA and YSYEKL. This CDR3 has 13 residues. V gave up 1 base and J gave up 7 bases, with 10 bases separating them. CDR3 residues: CASSQGHRSEAFF. Here the CDR3 DNA reads TGCGCCAGCAGCCAAGGACACCGTAGTGAAGCTTTCTTT.

The chain combines TRBV30 with TRBJ1-2; tentative D call: TRBD1 (5 bases). Germline V CDR1 and CDR2: GTSNPN, SVGIG (reference sequence). This CDR3 spans 15 amino acids. Trimming shortened V by 2 bases and J by 4 bases, and 17 bases separated the two germline ends. The CDR3 DNA sequence: TGTGCCTGGAGTCACGGCCATACAGGACCCTATGGCTACACCTTC. Its translation is CAWSHGHTGPYGYTF. Filled out from reference TRBV30 and TRBJ1-2, the complete variable domain reads SQTIHQWPATLVQPVGSPLSLECTVEGTSNPNLYWYRQAAGRGLQLLFYSVGIGQISSEVPQNLSASRPQDRQFILSSKKLLLSDSGFYLCAWSHGHTGPYGYTFGSGTRLTVV.

This chain uses TRBV5-1 with TRBJ2-2; the D gene is possibly TRBD2 (6 bases). Trimming cost V 4 bases and J 3 bases, with 10 bases left between them. CDR1 and CDR2 from the germline V gene are SGHRS and YFSETQ. The CDR3 loop spans 14 amino acids. In DNA, the CDR3 is TGCGCCAGCAGCCAGTGGGGGGACACCGGGGAGCTGTTTTTT. Amino acids: CASSQWGDTGELFF.

CDR3 amino acids: CASSPRMGAQETQYF. CDR3 bases: TGTGCCAGCAGCCCCCGGATGGGGGCACAAGAGACCCAGTACTTC. The V call is TRBV9, the J call TRBJ2-5; D possibly corresponds to TRBD1 (6 bases). CDR3 length: 15 residues. V was shortened by 4 bases and J by 2 bases, with 15 bases between the two germline ends. Germline V lookup: CDR1 SGDLS, CDR2 YYNGEE.

The chain couples TRBV9 to TRBJ1-1; no reliable D call. Per the germline V gene, CDR1 is SGDLS and CDR2 is YYNGEE. The CDR3 is 14 residues long. Trimming stripped 4 bases from V and 1 base from J, with 11 bases between. CDR3 in amino acids: CASSPLGANTEAFF. As DNA, the CDR3 is TGTGCCAGCAGCCCACTGGGAGCGAACACTGAAGCTTTCTTT.

This rearrangement joins TRBV12-3 or TRBV12-4 to TRBJ1-5; D is possibly TRBD1 (5 bases). The CDR3 is 15 residues long. V shed 6 bases and J shed 2 bases, with 14 bases lying between them. The CDR3 loop is CASRKPRVGNQPQHF. The CDR3 DNA follows: TGTGCCAGCAGAAAACCCAGGGTTGGCAATCAGCCCCAGCATTTT.

The rearrangement links TRBV7-2 to TRBJ2-5; 11 bases align to TRBD1. V shed 5 bases and J 3 bases; nucleotides not matched to a gene: 5. The CDR3 has 15 amino acids. Germline-derived CDR1 and CDR2 are SGHTA and FQGNSA. This chain's CDR3 is CASSLRTGGEETQYF. The CDR3 nucleotides are TGTGCCAGCAGCCTACGGACAGGGGGCGAAGAGACCCAGTACTTC.

The chain has TRBV2 and TRBJ2-7; D tentatively reads TRBD1 or TRBD2 (5 bases each). The CDR3 is 13 amino acids. Germline CDR1 is SNHLY and CDR2 is FYNNEI. Trimming left V 6 bases short and J 6 bases short, with 15 bases between. DNA for the CDR3: TGTGCCAGCAGGGGGCTACTCGCGGGCGAGCAGTACTTC. It yields the protein CASRGLLAGEQYF.

V gene TRBV12-3 or TRBV12-4 combines with J gene TRBJ1-1; 9 nucleotides match TRBD1. J lost 10 bases, V lost 7 bases, and 4 bases had no gene match. The CDR3 consists of 11 residues. CDR3 in amino acids: CASIQTGGAFF. The CDR3 DNA reads TGTGCCAGCATTCAGACAGGGGGAGCTTTCTTT.

The chain is built from TRBV20-1 and TRBJ2-7; unclear D gene. The CDR3 is 12 residues long. Germline loops: CDR1 DFQATT, CDR2 SNEGSKA (reference sequence). Trimming left V 3 bases short and J 2 bases short, with 8 bases between. The CDR3: CSASRPAYEQYF. CDR3 bases: TGCAGTGCTAGTCGTCCGGCCTACGAGCAGTACTTC.

As concerns this clonotype: With a much larger clone just one base away, this may be a read error. The chain has TRBV7-9 and TRBJ2-2; no firm D call. The V end was cut by 9 bases, the J end by 6 bases, with 11 bases between. The CDR3 extends over 12 amino acids. In germline, CDR1 is SEHNR, CDR2 FQNEAQ (reference sequence). The CDR3 region is CASSIPAGELFF. In nucleotides, the CDR3 is TGTGCCAGTAGTATACCCGCCGGGGAGCTGTTTTTT. Together with reference TRBV7-9 and TRBJ2-2, the CDR3 gives the full variable domain: DTGVSQNPRHKITKRGQNVTFRCDPISEHNRLYWYRQTLGQGPEFLTYFQNEAQLEKSRLLSDRFSAERPKGSFSTLEIQRTEQGDSAMYLCASSIPAGELFFGEGSRLTVL.

The J gene is TRBJ1-1, the V gene TRBV12-3 or TRBV12-4; 8 nucleotides line up with TRBD1. With V trimmed by 7 bases and J by 7 bases, 8 bases remained unmatched. The CDR3 contains 13 residues. In nucleotides, the CDR3 is TGTGCCAGCATCGGGACAGGTCGTTATGAAGCTTTCTTT. It yields the protein CASIGTGRYEAFF.

This clonotype was detected only a few times. The gene calls are TRBV7-3 and TRBJ2-7; TRBD1 agrees at 9 bases. This CDR3 contains 14 residues. The V segment lost 5 bases and the J segment 3 bases; nucleotides outside the gene matches: 5. The germline V gene encodes CDR1 SGHTA and CDR2 FQGTGA. This chain's CDR3 is CASSHRGQVYEQYF. CDR3 DNA sequence: TGTGCCAGCAGCCACAGGGGGCAAGTCTACGAGCAGTACTTC. Filled out from reference TRBV7-3 and TRBJ2-7, the complete variable domain reads GAGVSQTPSNKVTEKGKYVELRCDPISGHTALYWYRQSLGQGPEFLIYFQGTGAADDSGLPNDRFFAVRPEGSVSTLKIQRTERGDSAVYLCASSHRGQVYEQYFGPGTRLTVT.

This clonotype was counted many times. This chain connects TRBV25-1 to TRBJ2-2; the match to TRBD2 covers 8 bases. Germline V lookup: CDR1 MGHDK, CDR2 SYGVNS. The V gene end was trimmed by 7 bases and the J gene end by 6 bases; junction bases not matched to a gene: 1. CDR3 length equals 12 residues. CDR3 coding DNA: TGTGCCAGCATCGGGGGGGCCGGGGAGCTGTTTTTT. As protein: CASIGGAGELFF.

Ten or more counts support this clonotype. The rearrangement uses TRBV29-1 and TRBJ2-7; 7 nucleotides line up with TRBD2. The J segment lost 6 bases and the V segment lost 3 bases, leaving 11 bases of the junction unmatched. From germline, CDR1 is SQVTM and CDR2 ANQGSEA. This CDR3 region has 14 residues. Here the CDR3 DNA reads TGCAGCGTTGAGACTGGCGGGAGCGGTAGCGAGCAGTACTTC. Its protein is CSVETGGSGSEQYF.

This clonotype showed up just a few times. V usage is TRBV29-1 and J usage is TRBJ2-7; maybe TRBD2 (8 bases). Germline CDR1 is SQVTM and CDR2 is ANQGSEA. Deletions cut 3 bases from V and 5 bases from J, with 20 bases between. The CDR3 is 15 residues long. The DNA for the CDR3 is TGCAGCGTTGATGGGACAGCGGGAGCGGTCCACGAGCAGTACTTC. It is translated as CSVDGTAGAVHEQYF.

This clonotype was recorded a few times. This rearrangement joins TRBV7-3 to TRBJ2-2; D perhaps matches TRBD1 (5 bases). CDR1 and CDR2 (germline): SGHTA, FQGTGA. This CDR3 has 15 amino acids. V was pared by 1 base and J by 2 bases, with 8 bases between. The CDR3 nucleotides are TGTGCCAGCAGCTTAAACAGGCCTAACACCGGGGAGCTGTTTTTT. As protein: CASSLNRPNTGELFF.